This TCR beta chain was found in a study of T cells in Graves' hyperthyroidism and ophthalmopathy. Germline V gene data show CDR1 as WSHSY and CDR2 as SAAADI. V lost 2 bases to trimming and J lost 2 bases, with 12 bases between them. This CDR3 is 15 amino acids long. This clonotype was picked up a small number of times. What it binds is not known. Study results and limitations: Peripheral blood also featured most of the thyroid clonotypes expanded above 0.001.

There were TCR beta CDR3 regions amplified from RNA transcripts. During a first-round RT-PCR of the TCR CDR3, the HTBI primer set was used. TCRdb redid the calling of the multiplex PCR reads with MiXCR, one entry per CDR3 protein. The sample lists roughly 510,000 distinct CDR3 sequences; around 20% were seen once. This TCR was recovered from a man between 18 and 29 years old with Graves' hyperthyroidism. V is TRBV10-2 and J is TRBJ1-1; no reliable D call. Sequences were obtained from blood. CDR3 nucleotide sequence: TGCGCCAGCAGTGAGGAGGTTCAATTAAACACTGAAGCTTTCTTT. Translation gives CASSEEVQLNTEAFF.